Listed here is a single TCR beta chain. The data were taken from a study of neoadjuvant anti-PD-1 for oral cavity cancer. The CDR3 length is 15 residues. The V gene lost 6 bases and the J gene lost 8 bases, with 22 bases spanning the gap. Germline V gene data show CDR1 as LNHDA and CDR2 as SQIVND (reference sequence). The protocol was immunoSEQ multiplex PCR, while the TCRdb copy is restricted to in-frame clones and leaves out a portion. The table includes 10,000 to 15,000 clones, around two thirds detected once. The chain carries TRBV19 and TRBJ1-2, with D perhaps matching TRBD1 (5 bases). The sample here was PBMCs, taken before nivolumab (anti-PD-1) treatment. The receptor comes from a person aged 40 to 85 with oral cavity squamous cell carcinoma. The DNA for the CDR3 is TGTGCCAGTAGCTATCACACGCCGAACAGGAACGGCTACACCTTC. Encoded protein: CASSYHTPNRNGYTF. Drawing the rest from reference TRBV19 and TRBJ1-2, the complete variable domain is DGGITQSPKYLFRKEGQNVTLSCEQNLNHDAMYWYRQDPGQGLRLIYYSQIVNDFQKGDIAEGYSVSREKKESFPLTVTSAQKNPTAFYLCASSYHTPNRNGYTFGSGTRLTVV.